These 3 T cell receptor beta chains were all obtained from the same sample, sequenced in a study of cytomegalovirus exposure and HLA in healthy donors. PCR was performed using 60 Vbeta and 13 Jbeta primers. The table came from immunoSEQ multiplex PCR; TCRdb's copy has only in-frame clones and leaves some out. The sample contains more than 90,000 clones, approximately 83% of which appear only once. The specimen was PBMCs. These receptor sequences come from a man in his fifties or sixties in good health and CMV-seronegative.

This rearrangement joins TRBV11-1 to TRBJ1-1, with D perhaps TRBD1 (5 bases). The germline V gene has CDR1 SGHAT and CDR2 FQDESV (reference sequence). There are 15 residues in the CDR3. The V end was cut by 5 bases, the J end by 1 base, with 14 bases between. The CDR3 loop reads CASSTHRIGNTEAFF. CDR3 bases: TGTGCCAGCAGCACTCACAGGATTGGGAACACTGAAGCTTTCTTT.

This chain joins TRBV5-1 and TRBJ1-1, with TRBD1 matching over 7 bases. Looked up from germline, CDR1 is SGHRS and CDR2 is YFSETQ. There are 14 residues in the CDR3. The ends lost 1 base at V and 0 bases at J; junction bases unmatched: 0. The DNA for the CDR3 is TGCGCCAGCAGCTTGCAGGGGGTGAACACTGAAGCTTTCTTT. Encoded protein: CASSLQGVNTEAFF.

This clone was seen a single time. The J gene is TRBJ2-1, the V gene TRBV11-1; perhaps TRBD2 as D (7 bases). Trimming removed 3 bases from V and 0 bases from J, with 15 bases in between. This CDR3 has 17 amino acids. The germline gives CDR1 SGHAT, CDR2 FQDESV (reference sequence). The CDR3 here is CASSLPRGGDSYNEQFF. The CDR3 DNA reads TGTGCCAGCAGCTTGCCAAGGGGGGGCGACTCCTACAATGAGCAGTTCTTC.